Below, one TCR beta chain is given with its context. The target antigen is unknown. The length of the CDR3 is 15 residues. The V and J ends lost 6 bases and 4 bases respectively, with 16 bases between them. Germline CDR1 and CDR2: SGHTA and FQGNSA. Each sample gave at least 7 million isolated PBMCs. The sample originates from a study of blood T cells in healthy people across ages. The overall study: Template switching caught about one barcoded beta molecule for each two T cells. Overall study findings and caveats: One million T cells yielded diversity estimates that were considered underestimates. TCR beta diversity per million T cells fell roughly linearly with age.

The authors ran a second PCR of roughly 7 to 11 cycles using a sample-barcoded 5' primer and a J-beta primer mix. TCRdb recomputed calls from the 5' RACE reads with MiXCR, one row per CDR3 protein. The profile shows about 1.8 million distinct CDR3 sequences, 49% of them singletons. This clonotype was obtained from a woman aged 40 to 50 in good health. Sequences were obtained from blood. The V gene is TRBV7-2, the J gene TRBJ2-1; tentative D call: TRBD2 (7 bases). The CDR3 region is CASRQRGAQYNEQFF. The CDR3 DNA sequence: TGTGCCAGCAGACAACGGGGGGCCCAGTACAATGAGCAGTTCTTC.